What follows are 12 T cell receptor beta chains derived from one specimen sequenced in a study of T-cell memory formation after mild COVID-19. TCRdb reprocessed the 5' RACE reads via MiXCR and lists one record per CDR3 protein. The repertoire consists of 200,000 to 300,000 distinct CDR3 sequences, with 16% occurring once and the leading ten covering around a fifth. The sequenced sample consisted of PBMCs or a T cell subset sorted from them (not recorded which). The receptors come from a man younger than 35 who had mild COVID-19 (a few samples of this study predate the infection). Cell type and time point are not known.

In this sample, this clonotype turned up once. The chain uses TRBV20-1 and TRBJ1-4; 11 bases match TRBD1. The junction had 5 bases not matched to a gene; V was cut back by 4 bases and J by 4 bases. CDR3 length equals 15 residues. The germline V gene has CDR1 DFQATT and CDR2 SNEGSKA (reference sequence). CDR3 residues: CSATDRGQGNEKLFF. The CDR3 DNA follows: TGCAGTGCTACGGACAGGGGGCAGGGTAATGAAAAACTGTTTTTT.

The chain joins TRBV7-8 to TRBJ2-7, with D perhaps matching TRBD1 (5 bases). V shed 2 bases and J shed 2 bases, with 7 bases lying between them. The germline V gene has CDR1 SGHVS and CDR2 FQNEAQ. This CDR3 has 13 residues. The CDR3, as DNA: TGTGCCAGCAGCTTACTGGGGCCCTACGAGCAGTACGTC. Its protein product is CASSLLGPYEQYV.

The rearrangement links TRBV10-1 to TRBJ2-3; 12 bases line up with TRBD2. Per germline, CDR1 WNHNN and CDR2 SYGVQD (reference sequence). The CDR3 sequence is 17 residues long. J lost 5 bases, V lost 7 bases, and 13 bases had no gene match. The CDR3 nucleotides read TGCGCCAGCATCGGGCACCTGACTAGCGGGGGATTAGATACGCAGTATTTT. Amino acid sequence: CASIGHLTSGGLDTQYF.

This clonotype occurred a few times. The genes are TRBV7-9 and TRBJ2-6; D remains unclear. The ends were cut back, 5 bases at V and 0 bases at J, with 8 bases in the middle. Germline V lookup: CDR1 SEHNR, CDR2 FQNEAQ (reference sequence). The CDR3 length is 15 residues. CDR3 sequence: CASSAGNSGANVLTF. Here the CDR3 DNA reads TGTGCCAGCAGCGCCGGTAACTCTGGGGCCAACGTCCTGACTTTC.

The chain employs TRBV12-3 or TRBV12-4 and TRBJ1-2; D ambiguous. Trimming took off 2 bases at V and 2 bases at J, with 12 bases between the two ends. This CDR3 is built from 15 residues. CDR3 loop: CASSLYMAGNYGYTF. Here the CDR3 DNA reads TGTGCCAGCAGTTTATATATGGCAGGAAACTATGGCTACACCTTC.

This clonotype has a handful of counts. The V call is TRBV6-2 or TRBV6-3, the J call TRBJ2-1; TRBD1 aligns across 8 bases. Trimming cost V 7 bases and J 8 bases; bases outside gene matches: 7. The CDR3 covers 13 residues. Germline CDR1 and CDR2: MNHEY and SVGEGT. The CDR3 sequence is CASKPGGSDEQFF. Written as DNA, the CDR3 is TGTGCCAGCAAACCAGGGGGCAGCGATGAGCAGTTCTTC.

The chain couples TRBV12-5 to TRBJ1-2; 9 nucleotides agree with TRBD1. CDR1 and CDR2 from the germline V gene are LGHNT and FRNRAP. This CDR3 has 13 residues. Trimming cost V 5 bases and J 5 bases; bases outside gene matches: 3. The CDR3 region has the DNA TGTGCTAGTGGTCCCGGACAGGGGTATGGCTACACCTTC. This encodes CASGPGQGYGYTF.

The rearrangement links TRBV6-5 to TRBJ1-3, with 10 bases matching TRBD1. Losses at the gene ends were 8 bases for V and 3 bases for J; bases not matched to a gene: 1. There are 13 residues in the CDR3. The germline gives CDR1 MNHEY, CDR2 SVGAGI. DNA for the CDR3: TGTGCCAGCTGGGACAGGGGTGGAAACACCATATATTTT. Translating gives CASWDRGGNTIYF.

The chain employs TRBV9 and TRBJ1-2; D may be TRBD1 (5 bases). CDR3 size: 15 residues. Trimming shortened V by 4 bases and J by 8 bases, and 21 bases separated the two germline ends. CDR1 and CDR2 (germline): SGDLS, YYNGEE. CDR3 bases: TGTGCCAGCAGCCCCCAGACAGCAGGTTCTATCGGCTACACCTTC. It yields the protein CASSPQTAGSIGYTF.

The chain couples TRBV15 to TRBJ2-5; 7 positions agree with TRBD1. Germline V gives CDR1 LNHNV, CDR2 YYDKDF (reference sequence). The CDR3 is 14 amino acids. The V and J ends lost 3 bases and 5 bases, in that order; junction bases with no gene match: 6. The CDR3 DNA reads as TGTGCCACCAGCAGGAACAGGGGCGAGGAGACCCAGTACTTC. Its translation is CATSRNRGEETQYF.

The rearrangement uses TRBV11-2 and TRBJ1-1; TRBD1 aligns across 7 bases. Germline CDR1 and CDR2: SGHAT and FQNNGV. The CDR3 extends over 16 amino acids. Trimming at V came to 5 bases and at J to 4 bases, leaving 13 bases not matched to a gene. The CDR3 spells CASSPEGAGRVTEAFF. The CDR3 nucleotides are TGTGCCAGCAGCCCAGAGGGGGCAGGGAGGGTCACTGAAGCTTTCTTT.

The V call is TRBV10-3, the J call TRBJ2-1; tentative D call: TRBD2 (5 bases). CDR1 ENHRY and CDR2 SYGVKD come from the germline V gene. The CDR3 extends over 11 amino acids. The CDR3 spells CATWRDNEQFF. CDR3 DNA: TGTGCAACGTGGCGGGACAATGAGCAGTTCTTC.